This TCR beta chain originates from a study of T cells in Graves' hyperthyroidism and ophthalmopathy. Study as a whole: It was at initial diagnosis, before any treatment, that peripheral blood was collected.

CDR3 length equals 14 residues. J was trimmed by 3 bases and V by 3 bases; bases with no gene match: 1. CDR1 is PRHDT and CDR2 is FYEKMQ in the germline V gene (reference sequence). This clonotype has a count of ten or more. Investigators excluded patients with uncontrolled infection, other autoimmune disease, pregnancy or lactation. Every diagnosis used clinical symptoms, serum thyroxine and TRAb, thyroid ultrasound and orbital computed tomography. Amplification yielded TCR beta CDR3 regions, with RNA transcripts as the source. HTBI primers drove first-round RT-PCR of the TCR CDR3. TCRdb analysed the multiplex PCR reads with MiXCR anew, one entry per CDR3 protein. This repertoire shows roughly 650,000 distinct CDR3 sequences, roughly a sixth found once; its top ten account for under 3.5%.

The chain links TRBV13 to TRBJ1-2; 10 bases fit TRBD1. The sequencing sample was made of blood. The TCR sequence derives from a middle-aged woman with Graves' ophthalmopathy. The CDR3, as DNA: TGTGCCAGCAGCTTGGGACAGGGGTACTATGGCTACACCTTC. It codes for CASSLGQGYYGYTF.